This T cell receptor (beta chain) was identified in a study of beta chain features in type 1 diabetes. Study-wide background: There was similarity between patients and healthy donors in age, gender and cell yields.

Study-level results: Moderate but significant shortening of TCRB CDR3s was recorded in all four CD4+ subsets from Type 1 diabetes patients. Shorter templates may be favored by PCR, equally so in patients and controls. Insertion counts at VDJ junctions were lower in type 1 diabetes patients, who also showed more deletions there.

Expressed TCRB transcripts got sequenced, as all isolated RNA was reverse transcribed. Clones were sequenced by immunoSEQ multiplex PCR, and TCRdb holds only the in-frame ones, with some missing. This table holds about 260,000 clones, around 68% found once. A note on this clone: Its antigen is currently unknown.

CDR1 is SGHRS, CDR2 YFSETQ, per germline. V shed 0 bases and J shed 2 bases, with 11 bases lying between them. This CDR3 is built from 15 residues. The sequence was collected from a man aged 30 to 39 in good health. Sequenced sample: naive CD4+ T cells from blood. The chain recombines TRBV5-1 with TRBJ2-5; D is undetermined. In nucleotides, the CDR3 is TGCGCCAGCAGCTTGGATTCAGCAAAACAAGAGACCCAGTACTTC. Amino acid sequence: CASSLDSAKQETQYF.